The present T cell receptor (beta chain) was sequenced within a study of neoadjuvant nivolumab and ipilimumab in lung cancer. Looking at the study overall: The combination arm added day-1 ipilimumab 1 mg/kg to nivolumab 3 mg/kg on days 1, 15, 29.

With regard to this clone: Its cognate antigen is unknown.

TCRdb keeps only in-frame clones here, not all; method: immunoSEQ multiplex PCR. The sample records about 30,000 clones, approximately 83% being singletons. The study, taken as a whole, reports: Only two of four nivolumab-treated tumors gained richness and clonality by surgery.

The length of the CDR3 is 14 residues. Germline CDR1 is GTSNPN and CDR2 is SVGIG (reference sequence). The V gene end was trimmed by 7 bases and the J gene end by 6 bases; junction bases not matched to a gene: 6. The sequences come from tumor tissue, collected after neoadjuvant nivolumab, alone or with ipilimumab, at or shortly before surgery. J is TRBJ2-1 and V is TRBV30; the match to TRBD2 covers 13 bases. This receptor was obtained from an adult with non-small cell lung cancer. The CDR3 spells CAYTGLAGINEQFF. The CDR3, as DNA: TGTGCCTATACGGGACTAGCGGGAATCAATGAGCAGTTCTTC.